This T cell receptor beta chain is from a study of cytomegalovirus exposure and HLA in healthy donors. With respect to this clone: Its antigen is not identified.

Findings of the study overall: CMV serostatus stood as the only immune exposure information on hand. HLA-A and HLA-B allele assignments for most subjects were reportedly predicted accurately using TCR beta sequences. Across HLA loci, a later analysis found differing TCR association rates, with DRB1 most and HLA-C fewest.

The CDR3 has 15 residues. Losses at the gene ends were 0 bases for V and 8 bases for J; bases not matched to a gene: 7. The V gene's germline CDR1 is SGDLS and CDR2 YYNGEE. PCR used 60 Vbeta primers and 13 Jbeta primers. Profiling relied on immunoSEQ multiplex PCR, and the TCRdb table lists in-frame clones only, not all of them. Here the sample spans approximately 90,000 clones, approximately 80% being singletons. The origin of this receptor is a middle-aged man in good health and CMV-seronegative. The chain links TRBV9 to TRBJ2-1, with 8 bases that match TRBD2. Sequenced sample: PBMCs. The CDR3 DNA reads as TGTGCCAGCAGCGTAGCGGCGGGGGGCGTTTATGAGCAGTTCTTC. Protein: CASSVAAGGVYEQFF.